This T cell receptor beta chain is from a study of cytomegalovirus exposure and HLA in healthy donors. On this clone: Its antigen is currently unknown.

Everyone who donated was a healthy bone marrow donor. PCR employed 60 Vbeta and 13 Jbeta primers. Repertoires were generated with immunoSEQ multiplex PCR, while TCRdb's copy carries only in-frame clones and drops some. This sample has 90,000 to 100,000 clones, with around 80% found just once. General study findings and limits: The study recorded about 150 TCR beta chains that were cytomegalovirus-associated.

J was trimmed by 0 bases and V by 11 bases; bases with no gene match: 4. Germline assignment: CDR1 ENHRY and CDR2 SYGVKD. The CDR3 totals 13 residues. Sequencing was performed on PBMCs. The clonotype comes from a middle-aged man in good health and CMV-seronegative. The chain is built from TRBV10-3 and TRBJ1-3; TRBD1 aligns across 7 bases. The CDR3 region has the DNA TGTGCCTTAGGGACAGACTCTGGAAACACCATATATTTT. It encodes CALGTDSGNTIYF.